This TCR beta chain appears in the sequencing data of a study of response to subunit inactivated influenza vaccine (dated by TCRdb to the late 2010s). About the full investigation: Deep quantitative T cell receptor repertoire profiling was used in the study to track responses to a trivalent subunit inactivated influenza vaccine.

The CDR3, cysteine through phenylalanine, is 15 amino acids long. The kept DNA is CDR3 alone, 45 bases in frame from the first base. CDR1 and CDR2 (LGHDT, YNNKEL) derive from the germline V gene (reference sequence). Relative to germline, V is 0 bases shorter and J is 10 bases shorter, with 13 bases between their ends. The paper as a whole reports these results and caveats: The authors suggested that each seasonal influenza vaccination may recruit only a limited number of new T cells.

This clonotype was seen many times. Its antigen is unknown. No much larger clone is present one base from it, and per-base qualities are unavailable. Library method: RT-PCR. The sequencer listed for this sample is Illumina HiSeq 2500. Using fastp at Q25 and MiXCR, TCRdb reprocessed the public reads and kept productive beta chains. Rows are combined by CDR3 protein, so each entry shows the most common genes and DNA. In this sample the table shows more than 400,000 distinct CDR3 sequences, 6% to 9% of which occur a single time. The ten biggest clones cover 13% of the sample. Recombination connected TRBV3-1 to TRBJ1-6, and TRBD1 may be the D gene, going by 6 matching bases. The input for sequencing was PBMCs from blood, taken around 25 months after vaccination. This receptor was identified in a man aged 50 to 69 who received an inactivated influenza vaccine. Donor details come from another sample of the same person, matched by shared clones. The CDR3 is CASSQDWQGKSPLHF. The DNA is TGTGCCAGCAGCCAAGATTGGCAGGGGAAATCACCCCTCCACTTT.